One and the same sample provided the 18 T cell receptor beta chains below, sequenced in a study of beta chain features in type 1 diabetes. Expressed TCRB transcripts were sequenced after all isolated RNA was converted to cDNA. Produced via immunoSEQ multiplex PCR; TCRdb's table is partial and in-frame only. The profile shows roughly 400,000 clones, roughly 14% of them singletons. Material: naive CD4+ T cells from blood. All receptors come from a man aged 25 to 40 in good health.

This clone was found a few times. The CDR3 sequence: CSGETGTIRQFF. CDR3 nucleotide sequence: TGCAGCGGGGAGACGGGGACTATCCGGCAGTTCTTC. The chain recombines TRBV29-1 with TRBJ2-1, with TRBD2 identical over 7 bases. Germline-derived CDR1 and CDR2 are SQVTM and ANQGSEA. V dropped 7 bases and J dropped 12; count of bases not matched to a gene: 12. The CDR3 spans 12 residues.

Turning to this clone: Other DNA variants within this sample encode the same CDR3. The J gene is TRBJ1-2, the V gene TRBV29-1; 9 positions agree with TRBD1. The V gene's germline CDR1 is SQVTM and CDR2 ANQGSEA. This CDR3 comprises 13 residues. Germline trimming cut 0 bases from V and 4 bases from J; bases unmatched to any gene: 0. Written as DNA, the CDR3 is TGCAGCGTTGAAGAGGACAGGGGCTATGGCTACACCTTC. This encodes CSVEEDRGYGYTF.

There are a few counts of this clone. The J gene is TRBJ2-3, the V gene TRBV7-2; no definite D call. Germline V gives CDR1 SGHTA, CDR2 FQGNSA. CDR3 length equals 17 residues. Trimming stripped 5 bases from V and 2 bases from J, with 20 bases between. CDR3 amino acids: CASSPPGRVFNTDTQYF. The CDR3, as DNA: TGTGCCAGCAGCCCCCCGGGTCGGGTCTTCAACACAGATACGCAGTATTTT.

The chain uses TRBV28 and TRBJ2-1; D unresolved. The CDR3 consists of 12 residues. Germline lookup yields CDR1 MDHEN and CDR2 SYDVKM. The V gene lost 3 bases and the J gene lost 7 bases, with 7 bases spanning the gap. The CDR3 DNA sequence: TGTGCCAGCAGTTTCAAGAGAAATGAGCAGTTCTTC. This encodes CASSFKRNEQFF. Full variable domain (rest looked up from reference TRBV28 and TRBJ2-1): DVKVTQSSRYLVKRTGEKVFLECVQDMDHENMFWYRQDPGLGLRLIYFSYDVKMKEKGDIPEGYSVSREKKERFSLILESASTNQTSMYLCASSFKRNEQFFGPGTRLTVL.

V and J are TRBV7-2 and TRBJ2-1; the D is unclear. CDR3 size: 14 residues. V shed 4 bases and J shed 6 bases, with 13 bases lying between them. Germline V gives CDR1 SGHTA, CDR2 FQGNSA. The CDR3 DNA reads as TGTGCCAGCAGCTGGTACCCCTCAACCAATGAGCAGTTCTTC. This codes for CASSWYPSTNEQFF. The entire variable domain, with the rest obtained from reference TRBV7-2 and TRBJ2-1, is as follows: GAGVSQSPSNKVTEKGKDVELRCDPISGHTALYWYRQSLGQGLEFLIYFQGNSAPDKSGLPSDRFSAERTGGSVSTLTIQRTQQEDSAVYLCASSWYPSTNEQFFGPGTRLTVL.

The rearrangement uses TRBV5-1 and TRBJ1-2, with D maybe TRBD1 (5 bases). The germline gives CDR1 SGHRS, CDR2 YFSETQ. There are 15 residues in the CDR3. The germline V and J ends were trimmed by 0 bases and 1 base, with 10 bases remaining between them. The CDR3 DNA reads TGCGCCAGCAGCTTGGAGGGGAGGAGTAACTATGGCTACACCTTC. Encoded protein: CASSLEGRSNYGYTF.

The chain employs TRBV7-2 and TRBJ2-5; 7 bases fit TRBD1. Germline CDR1 and CDR2: SGHTA and FQGNSA. J was trimmed by 1 base and V by 5 bases; bases with no gene match: 4. This CDR3 has 14 amino acids. In DNA, the CDR3 is TGTGCCAGCAGCGGGACAGCGCTCCAAGAGACCCAGTACTTC. Protein: CASSGTALQETQYF.

In this sample, this clone turned up a few times. V and J are TRBV7-9 and TRBJ2-2, with D unresolved. Trimming removed 5 bases at V and 6 bases at J, with 16 bases between. Germline CDR1 SEHNR, CDR2 FQNEAQ (reference sequence). This CDR3 region has 15 residues. DNA for the CDR3: TGTGCCAGCAGCCCCAGAGGACCGAGCGCCGGGGAGCTGTTTTTT. Translating gives CASSPRGPSAGELFF.

J is TRBJ2-3 and V is TRBV18; TRBD2 agrees at 9 bases. Losses at the gene ends were 1 base for V and 4 bases for J; bases not matched to a gene: 6. Germline V gives CDR1 KGHSH, CDR2 LQKENI. The CDR3 has 16 residues. The CDR3 DNA follows: TGTGCCAGCTCACCACTTGGCGGGGGGGCCGCAGATACGCAGTATTTT. Amino acid sequence: CASSPLGGGAADTQYF.

V gene TRBV6-5 combines with J gene TRBJ2-7, with D perhaps matching TRBD1 or TRBD2 (5 bases each). The CDR3 extends over 13 amino acids. Germline V gene data show CDR1 as MNHEY and CDR2 as SVGAGI. Between the trimmed V and J ends, which lost 10 bases and 4 bases, there was a span of 17 bases. CDR3 bases: TGTGCCACCAGGGACCACATAACTTACGAGCAGTACGTC. The encoded protein is CATRDHITYEQYV.

This clone was found a few times. The CDR3 DNA reads as TGTGCCATCAGTGAGTCAAAACTAGCGGAAAGCACAGATACGCAGTATTTT. Protein: CAISESKLAESTDTQYF. The V gene is TRBV10-3, the J gene TRBJ2-3; 8 bases agree with TRBD2. The CDR3 is made up of 17 amino acids. Germline CDR1 is ENHRY and CDR2 is SYGVKD. The J segment lost 0 bases and the V segment lost 0 bases, leaving 5 bases of the junction unmatched.

V is TRBV11-2 and J is TRBJ2-3; the match to TRBD2 covers 7 bases. The CDR3 has 14 residues. Germline lookup yields CDR1 SGHAT and CDR2 FQNNGV. After removal of 0 bases from V and 6 bases from J, the junction contained 3 bases not matched to a gene. CDR3 sequence reads: CASSLDRGVDTQYF. The CDR3 nucleotides read TGTGCCAGCAGCTTAGATCGGGGGGTGGATACGCAGTATTTT.

The V and J genes are TRBV7-8 and TRBJ2-1, with D possibly being TRBD2 (6 bases). This CDR3 region has 15 residues. CDR1 is SGHVS and CDR2 is FQNEAQ in the germline V gene. V was cut by 5 bases and J by 0 bases, with 11 bases left in between. The DNA for the CDR3 is TGTGCCAGCAGCCGTCGGGAGAGCTCCTACAATGAGCAGTTCTTC. It is translated as CASSRRESSYNEQFF.

The J gene is TRBJ1-6, the V gene TRBV27, with no clear D. Trimming shortened V by 0 bases and J by 0 bases, and 6 bases separated the two germline ends. The CDR3 extends over 16 amino acids. The germline V gene has CDR1 MNHEY and CDR2 SMNVEV (reference sequence). The chain's CDR3 is CASSLSTSSYNSPLHF. Here the CDR3 DNA reads TGTGCCAGCAGTTTATCGACGAGCTCCTATAATTCACCCCTCCACTTT.

This chain uses TRBV27 with TRBJ1-1; D is uncertain. Trimming shortened V by 5 bases and J by 0 bases, and 13 bases separated the two germline ends. This CDR3 contains 15 residues. CDR1 is MNHEY and CDR2 is SMNVEV in the germline V gene (reference sequence). In DNA, the CDR3 is TGTGCCAGCAGTCAAACAGTAACGGTGAACACTGAAGCTTTCTTT. This encodes CASSQTVTVNTEAFF.

This clone was counted between two and nine times. The V and J genes are TRBV30 and TRBJ2-3; 12 bases align to TRBD2. V was clipped by 2 bases and J by 4 bases; unmatched bases: 7. Germline V gives CDR1 GTSNPN, CDR2 SVGIG (reference sequence). The CDR3 extends over 16 amino acids. CDR3 nucleotides: TGTGCCTGGAGTCCTGGACTAGCGGGAAGGGCAGATACGCAGTATTTT. Its translation: CAWSPGLAGRADTQYF.

This clone has only a few counts. The chain combines TRBV9 with TRBJ2-1; possible D gene TRBD2, 5 bases. The V end was cut by 4 bases, the J end by 0 bases, with 11 bases between. This CDR3 contains 15 residues. The germline V gene encodes CDR1 SGDLS and CDR2 YYNGEE. The CDR3: CASSPLASSYNEQFF. Here the CDR3 DNA reads TGTGCCAGCAGCCCTCTAGCCAGCTCCTACAATGAGCAGTTCTTC.

This clone came up a few times. V is TRBV7-2 and J is TRBJ2-2; no firm D call. The V end lost 1 base, the J end lost 3 bases, and 6 bases lay between the germline ends. The CDR3 length is 14 residues. Germline CDR1 and CDR2: SGHTA and FQGNSA. DNA for the CDR3: TGTGCCAGCAGCTTAGGCCTTTACACCGGGGAGCTGTTTTTT. Its translation: CASSLGLYTGELFF.